A single sample is the source of the 14 T cell receptor beta chains below, sequenced in a study of OX40 agonist ivuxolimab in advanced cancers. The library was prepared using the immunoSEQ multiplex PCR assay. The table comes from immuneACCESS by way of TCRdb, which keeps in-frame sequences with V and J called. Part of the clones is missing from these tables; in studies checked, under half for an unresolved V gene and the rest for unknown reasons. This sample has approximately 46,000 clones in its table, and over 70% of those were observed once. The biggest ten clones account for roughly 3.9% of the sample. Sequencing used CD4+ or CD8+ T cells sorted from blood, obtained in a trial of the OX40 agonist ivuxolimab. These receptors were taken from an adult with an advanced solid tumor such as melanoma, head and neck, liver or kidney cancer.

This chain links TRBV4-3 with TRBJ2-2; TRBD2 matches at 13 bases. Germline CDR1 and CDR2: LGHNA and YSLEER. The length of the CDR3 is 19 residues. V was pared by 4 bases and J by 2 bases, with 10 bases of the junction left unmatched. The CDR3 DNA is TGCGCCAGCAGCCCCCTCGGACTAGCGGGGGACCTAAACACCGGGGAGCTGTTTTTT. It codes for CASSPLGLAGDLNTGELFF.

This chain links TRBV14 with TRBJ1-6; 8 bases match TRBD1. This CDR3 is built from 13 residues. J gave up 9 bases and V 6 bases, and 4 bases lay outside the gene matches. Germline V gene data show CDR1 as SGHDN and CDR2 as FVKESK. The CDR3, as DNA: TGTGCCAGCAGTCGACAGGGGTTTTCACCCCTCCACTTT. It is translated as CASSRQGFSPLHF.

This clone was seen a single time. V gene TRBV4-3 combines with J gene TRBJ2-7; TRBD1 matches 8 bases. The germline gives CDR1 LGHNA, CDR2 YSLEER. V dropped 0 bases and J dropped 3; count of bases not matched to a gene: 7. The CDR3 loop spans 16 amino acids. CDR3 region: CASSQDYRGTRYEQYF. CDR3 DNA: TGCGCCAGCAGCCAAGATTACAGGGGGACCCGCTACGAGCAGTACTTC.

This chain joins TRBV7-2 and TRBJ2-7; possible D gene TRBD2, 5 bases. Germline values: CDR1 SGHTA, CDR2 FQGNSA. The CDR3 consists of 14 residues. V was trimmed by 4 bases and J by 3 bases, leaving 13 bases between them. The CDR3 spells CASSSTYRDYEQYF. As DNA, the CDR3 is TGTGCCAGCAGCTCCACCTACCGGGACTACGAGCAGTACTTC.

The chain has TRBV6-5 and TRBJ1-2; possibly TRBD1 for D (5 bases). CDR1 and CDR2 from the germline V gene are MNHEY and SVGAGI. The V and J ends lost 7 bases and 4 bases respectively, with 16 bases between them. CDR3 length: 14 residues. The CDR3 protein is CASTISGGGYGYTF. The CDR3 coding sequence is TGTGCCAGCACCATAAGTGGGGGTGGCTATGGCTACACCTTC.

Here the CDR3 DNA reads TGCGCCAGCAGCCAAGATCAGTTCGGGGAGGCCGAGCAGTACTTC. It yields the protein CASSQDQFGEAEQYF. V and J are TRBV4-3 and TRBJ2-7; D is perhaps TRBD2 (6 bases). Trimming shortened V by 0 bases and J by 6 bases, and 15 bases separated the two germline ends. Germline CDR1 reads LGHNA; CDR2 reads YSLEER. CDR3 length: 15 residues.

The chain recombines TRBV16 with TRBJ1-1; D unclear. CDR1 is KGHSY and CDR2 is FQNENV in the germline V gene. This CDR3 is 15 amino acids long. V was shortened by 0 bases and J by 1 base, with 9 bases between the two germline ends. The CDR3 here is CASSQSTATNTEAFF. In DNA, the CDR3 is TGTGCCAGCAGCCAATCGACGGCGACGAACACTGAAGCTTTCTTT.

The rearrangement joins TRBV5-1 to TRBJ2-7; 10 positions agree with TRBD1. V lost 3 bases to trimming and J lost 5 bases; unmatched junction nucleotides: 5. The CDR3 extends over 14 amino acids. Germline loops: CDR1 SGHRS, CDR2 YFSETQ. The CDR3 is CASSWGTGVNEQYF. CDR3 nucleotide sequence: TGCGCCAGCAGCTGGGGGACAGGGGTGAACGAGCAGTACTTC.

A remark on this clone: Relative to the germline gene, one junction end is altered; a read error may explain this. The rearrangement links TRBV6-1 to TRBJ2-7, with 7 bases lining up with TRBD1. The CDR3 consists of 15 residues. Germline V gene data show CDR1 as MNHNS and CDR2 as SASEGT. The CDR3 coding sequence is TGTGCCAGCAGAGAAGGACAGGCACCATCCTACGAGCAGTACTTC. This translates into CASREGQAPSYEQYF.

The CDR3 spells CASSLGYEQYF. CDR3 in DNA: TGTGCCAGCAGTTTAGGGTACGAGCAGTACTTC. The V call is TRBV28, the J call TRBJ2-7; D not certain. Germline V CDR1 and CDR2: MDHEN, SYDVKM. CDR3 length equals 11 residues. With 2 bases removed from V and 4 bases from J, the gap between germline ends came to 3 bases.

Worth noting for this clone: An end of the junction differs from the germline gene, which may be a read error. This chain uses TRBV4-1 with TRBJ2-2, with 10 bases identical to TRBD2. The CDR3 consists of 12 residues. Germline CDR1 MGHRA, CDR2 YSYEKL. For the CDR3, the DNA is TGCGCCAGCAGCCCGATTAGCGGGAGGCTCTCTTTT. Protein sequence: CASSPISGRLSF.

This clone was found once. V is TRBV6-5 and J is TRBJ2-1; 8 positions agree with TRBD1. Germline CDR1 is MNHEY and CDR2 is SVGAGI. The trim removed 2 bases at V and 12 bases at J, leaving 12 bases unmatched. The CDR3 loop spans 15 amino acids. CDR3: CASSYRAGGSDGQFF. CDR3 nucleotide sequence: TGTGCCAGCAGTTACAGGGCAGGGGGCTCCGATGGGCAGTTCTTC.

This chain connects TRBV9 to TRBJ1-1, with D tentatively TRBD1 (5 bases). Trimming shortened V by 0 bases and J by 3 bases, and 6 bases separated the two germline ends. CDR1 and CDR2 (germline): SGDLS, YYNGEE. The CDR3 is 13 amino acids. The CDR3 spells CASSVEGDTEAFF. The CDR3 nucleotides read TGTGCCAGCAGCGTAGAAGGGGACACTGAAGCTTTCTTT.

This rearrangement joins TRBV19 to TRBJ1-5; D is unclear. Trimming took 3 bases from V and 2 from J, leaving 11 bases between them. CDR3 size: 15 residues. The germline V gene has CDR1 LNHDA and CDR2 SQIVND (reference sequence). DNA for the CDR3: TGTGCCAGTAGTATGACCTCGGCGGGCAATCAGCCCCAGCATTTT. It codes for CASSMTSAGNQPQHF.